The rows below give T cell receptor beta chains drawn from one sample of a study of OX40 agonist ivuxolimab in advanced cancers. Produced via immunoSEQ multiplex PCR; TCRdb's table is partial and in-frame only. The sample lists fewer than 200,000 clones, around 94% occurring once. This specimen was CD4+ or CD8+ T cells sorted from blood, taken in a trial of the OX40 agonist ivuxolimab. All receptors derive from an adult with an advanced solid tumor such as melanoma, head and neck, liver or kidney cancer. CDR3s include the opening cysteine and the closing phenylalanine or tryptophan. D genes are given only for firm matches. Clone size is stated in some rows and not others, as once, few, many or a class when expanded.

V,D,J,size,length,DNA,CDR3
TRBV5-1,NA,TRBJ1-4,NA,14,TGCGCCAGCTCTCCGTGGCAGGGAGGTGAAAAACTGTTTTTT,CASSPWQGGEKLFF
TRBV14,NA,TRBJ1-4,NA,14,TGTGCCAGCAGCCGTACTAGGATTAATGAAAAACTGTTTTTT,CASSRTRINEKLFF
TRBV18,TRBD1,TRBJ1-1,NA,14,TGTGCCAGCTCAAGACAGGGGGCAAACACTGAAGCTTTCTTT,CASSRQGANTEAFF
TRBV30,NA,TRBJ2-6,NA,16,TGTGCCTGGAGACAGGGGGGGACATCTGGGGCCAACGTCCTGACTTTC,CAWRQGGTSGANVLTF
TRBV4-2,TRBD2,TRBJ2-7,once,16,TGTGCCAGCAGCTCGCGAGCGGGAGGCGGCTCCTACGAGCAGTACTTC,CASSSRAGGGSYEQYF
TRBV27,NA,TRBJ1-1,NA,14,TGTGCCAGCAGTTTGGACCGCCTGGGGACTGAAGCTTTCTTT,CASSLDRLGTEAFF
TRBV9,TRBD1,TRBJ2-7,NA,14,TGTGCCAGCAGCGACCGGGACAGGGACTACGAGCAGTACTTC,CASSDRDRDYEQYF
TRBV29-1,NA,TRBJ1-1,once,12,TGCAGCGTTGAAGAGGTGAACACTGAAGCTTTCTTT,CSVEEVNTEAFF
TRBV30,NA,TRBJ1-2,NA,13,TGTGCCTGGAGTACGGGAAATAACTATGGCTACACCTTC,CAWSTGNNYGYTF
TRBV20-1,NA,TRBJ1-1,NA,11,TGCAGTGCTCCTTCGAACACTGAAGCTTTCTTT,CSAPSNTEAFF